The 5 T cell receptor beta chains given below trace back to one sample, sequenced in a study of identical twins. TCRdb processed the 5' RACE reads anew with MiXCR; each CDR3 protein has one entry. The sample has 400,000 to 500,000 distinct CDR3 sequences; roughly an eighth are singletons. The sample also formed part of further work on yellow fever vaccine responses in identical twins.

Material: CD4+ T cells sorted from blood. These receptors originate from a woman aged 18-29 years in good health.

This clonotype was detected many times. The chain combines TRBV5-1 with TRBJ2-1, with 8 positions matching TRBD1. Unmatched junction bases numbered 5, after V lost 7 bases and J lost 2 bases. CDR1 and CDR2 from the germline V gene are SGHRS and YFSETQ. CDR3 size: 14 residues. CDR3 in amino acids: CASGDRGPYNEQFF. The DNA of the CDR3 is TGCGCCAGCGGAGACAGGGGCCCCTACAATGAGCAGTTCTTC.

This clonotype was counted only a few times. CDR3 DNA: TGTGCCAGCAGCTCGGGGGTCAGCATGAACACTGAAGCTTTCTTT. Protein: CASSSGVSMNTEAFF. The J gene is TRBJ1-1, the V gene TRBV7-9; perhaps TRBD1 as D (5 bases). The CDR3 extends over 15 amino acids. With 4 bases removed from V and 0 bases from J, the gap between germline ends came to 12 bases. Germline V CDR1 and CDR2: SEHNR, FQNEAQ (reference sequence).

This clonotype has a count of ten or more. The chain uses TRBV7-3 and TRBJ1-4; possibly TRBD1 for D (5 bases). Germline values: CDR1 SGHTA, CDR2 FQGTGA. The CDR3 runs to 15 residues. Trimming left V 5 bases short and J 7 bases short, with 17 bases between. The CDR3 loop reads CASSPGVGGSEKLFF. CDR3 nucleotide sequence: TGTGCCAGCAGCCCCGGCGTGGGGGGTAGTGAAAAACTGTTTTTT.

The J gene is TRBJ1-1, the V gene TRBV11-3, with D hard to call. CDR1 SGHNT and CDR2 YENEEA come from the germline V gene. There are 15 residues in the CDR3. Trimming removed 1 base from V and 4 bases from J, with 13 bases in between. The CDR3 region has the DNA TGTGCCAGCAGCTTAGCCCCCTCGCGGGGCACTGAAGCTTTCTTT. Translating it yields CASSLAPSRGTEAFF.

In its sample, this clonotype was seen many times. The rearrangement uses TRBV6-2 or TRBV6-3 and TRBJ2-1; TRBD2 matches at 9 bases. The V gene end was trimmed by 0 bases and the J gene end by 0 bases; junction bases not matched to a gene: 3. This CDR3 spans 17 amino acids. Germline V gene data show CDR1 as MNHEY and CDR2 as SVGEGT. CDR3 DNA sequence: TGTGCCAGCAGTTACTCGACTAGCGGCAGCTCCTACAATGAGCAGTTCTTC. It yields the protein CASSYSTSGSSYNEQFF.